This T cell receptor beta chain originates from a study of metastatic and nonmetastatic thyroid tumors (dated by TCRdb to 2020 to 2022). Describing the broader study: The researchers compared repertoires between peripheral blood samples and tumor or nodule tissue samples from patients with malignant or benign thyroid disease. The paper as a whole reports these results and caveats: TCR beta diversity was reported as significantly higher in malignant tumors than in benign nodules, in both blood and tumor samples.

No patient had received any treatment before thyroid surgery. Using T-cell receptor beta sequencing, the researchers looked back retrospectively at clinical samples from patients, gathered between about 2011 and 2019. CDR1 SGHRS and CDR2 YFSETQ were looked up in the germline V gene. Spanning cysteine to phenylalanine, the CDR3 consists of 16 amino acids. The read is trimmed to its CDR3 DNA, 48 bases read in frame from base 1. The junction carries 16 bases between V and J, which are trimmed by 2 bases and 3 bases respectively. Libraries came from PCR. Data came from an Illumina HiSeq 4000. High-throughput sequencing was used to profile the CDR3 region of the TCR beta-chain in every patient. On the study's bioinformatics: CDR3 differences across clinicopathological groups were used to build a classifier for discriminating distant-metastatic papillary thyroid cancer patients. Repertoire diversity was assessed with the Shannon index, and tumor-blood repertoire similarity with the Morisita-Horn index. The public reads were reprocessed in TCRdb via fastp at Q25 and MiXCR, keeping in-frame beta chains. These V and J calls are TCRdb output, not the study's own analysis. The sample table contains about 10,000 clones; only one count was recorded for approximately 31% of them. The top ten constitute 16% of the sample.

Remarks on this clone: No antigen is known for it. Base qualities are not recorded, but no much larger clone differs from it by a single base.

Here the chain combines TRBV5-1 and TRBJ2-3; TRBD2 is possibly the D segment (6 matching bases). Sequencing input: adjacent normal tissue. This receptor was identified in a female donor with papillary thyroid cancer or a benign thyroid nodule (not recorded which). Some clones in this sample may be carry-over from other donors' samples. The CDR3 protein is CASSLGGNDPTDTQYF. The bases read TGCGCCAGCAGCTTAGGCGGGAACGACCCAACAGATACGCAGTATTTT.